These T cell receptor beta chains were read from a single sample in a study of PD-L1 blockade in urothelial cancer. Data came from immunoSEQ multiplex PCR; TCRdb stores just in-frame clones and leaves some out. Of 24,000 or so clones listed, around 88% are singletons. The sequences come from PBMCs, collected around atezolizumab (anti-PD-L1) treatment. The receptor set was obtained from a man aged 50 to 59 with urothelial cancer. CDR3s leave out the opening cysteine and the closing phenylalanine or tryptophan.

>TRBV30|TRBJ1-2
AWSQEGGTSNYGYT
>TRBV11-2|TRBJ2-7
ASSSLAGGPGEQY
>TRBV20-1|TRBJ2-5
SPYKGETQY
>TRBV7-2|TRBJ1-3
ASSRQGSGNTIY
>TRBV1|TRBJ1-5
TSSQEPGGPYSNQPQH
>TRBV7-8|TRBJ2-7
ASSLVRQGAYEQY
>TRBV12-5|TRBJ2-1
ASGPAFFEGLRNEQF
>TRBV5-6|TRBJ1-1
ASLLGGTEAF
>TRBV7-3|TRBJ2-3
ASSAGGADTQY
>TRBV7-2|TRBJ2-7
ASSLAGSGRGY
>TRBV7-8|TRBJ2-7
ASSSPGVAGTSEQY
>TRBV6-6|TRBJ2-3
ASSYPSGRGPDTQY
>TRBV5-4|TRBJ2-6
ASSPGLAGVGSGANVLT
>TRBV4-2|TRBJ1-5
ASSQDGQGDQPQH
>TRBV10-1|TRBJ2-7
ASRDLAGGPTYEQY
>TRBV4-1|TRBJ1-5
ASSQRAGSQPQH
>TRBV9|TRBJ2-2
ASSTDSGRNTGELF
>TRBV7-2|TRBJ2-7
ASSWGQGTEQY
>TRBV9|TRBJ2-6
ASSAPGQGAPGANVLT
>TRBV5-1|TRBJ2-1
ASSLRGTASGGEQF
>TRBV7-2|TRBJ2-5
ASSFPGGYQETQY
>TRBV28|TRBJ2-5
ASSPSGTGGGQTQY
>TRBV6-5|TRBJ1-1
ASSRKPTGSTEAF
>TRBV12-2|TRBJ2-7
ASRLSYRSDRGEHEQY
>TRBV25-1|TRBJ2-7
ASSGTLRGYEQY
>TRBV29-1|TRBJ1-2
SVLNSFYGYT
>TRBV7-7|TRBJ2-1
ASSPWTGLLSYNEQF
>TRBV30|TRBJ2-5
AWSGGETQY
>TRBV7-8|TRBJ1-3
ASSPNAGGNTIY
>TRBV28|TRBJ2-7
ASSLTGAGVTYEQY
>TRBV7-2|TRBJ2-7
ASSIGLAALYEQY
>TRBV7-3|TRBJ2-7
ASSFSGGAGEQY
>TRBV28|TRBJ1-5
ASSDGQGRNQPQH
>TRBV2|TRBJ2-1
ASRLPQGFSYNEQF
>TRBV6-1|TRBJ2-3
ASSVPTRPDTQY
>TRBV7-6|TRBJ2-1
ASSKQGLIYNEQF
>TRBV5-4|TRBJ2-2
ASSKGGTGNTGELF
>TRBV18|TRBJ2-7
ASSPERGQGSEQY
>TRBV2|TRBJ1-4
ASSVGLTNEKLF
>TRBV7-9|TRBJ2-3
ASSFQQGRTDTQY
>TRBV7-6|TRBJ2-4
ASSLGGGGDIQY
>TRBV7-9|TRBJ2-4
ASSLTTSGLGNIQY
>TRBV19|TRBJ1-1
ASSPRTGGYTEAF
>TRBV7-9|TRBJ2-1
ASSLPVAGESYNEQF
>TRBV4-2|TRBJ1-2
ASSQDRGQGAGGYT